The next 2 T cell receptor beta chains were all read from a single sample in a study of cytomegalovirus exposure and HLA in healthy donors. The PCR was carried out with 60 Vbeta primers and 13 Jbeta primers. The table came from immunoSEQ multiplex PCR; TCRdb's copy has only in-frame clones and leaves some out. In the table there are 200,000 to 250,000 clones, about 74% of which are singletons. The sample consisted of PBMCs. All receptors come from a woman in her twenties or thirties in good health and CMV-seronegative.

This clone was picked up one time. V usage is TRBV5-1 and J usage is TRBJ2-7; the D is unclear. This CDR3 region has 15 residues. The germline CDR1 and CDR2 sequences are SGHRS and YFSETQ. Between the trimmed V and J ends, which lost 1 base and 2 bases, there was a span of 13 bases. CDR3 protein: CASSLLAEAPYEQYF. DNA for the CDR3: TGCGCCAGCAGCTTGTTGGCAGAGGCCCCCTACGAGCAGTACTTC.

Written as DNA, the CDR3 is TGTGCCAGCAGTTCAAGCAGACAGGGTGTTTTTATCGCGCAGTACTTC. This codes for CASSSSRQGVFIAQYF. The chain is built from TRBV6-5 and TRBJ2-7; TRBD1 matches at 7 bases. There are 16 residues in the CDR3. J was trimmed by 9 bases and V by 4 bases; bases with no gene match: 18. The germline gives CDR1 MNHEY, CDR2 SVGAGI.